This T cell receptor (beta chain) was captured in a study of blood T cell repertoires in COVID-19. Across the whole study: Some COVID-19 samples were acute and others convalescent; all came from the United States, Italy and Spain. T cells, B-cell-depleted T cells, or PBMCs supplied cDNA or gDNA.

Enrolled during active infection, Seattle patients were then followed longitudinally. Per the study methods: Nucleated cell number was recorded as an estimate derived from reference gene primer amplification. Here immunoSEQ multiplex PCR was the method, and the copy in TCRdb shows in-frame clones only, minus some. Clone size and V and J calls were adopted from that table, with D and trimming inferred from the DNA. The sample includes approximately 270,000 clones, about 80% of them seen just once. Sequenced sample: peripheral blood. The TCR was taken from a person between 65 and 80 years old with COVID-19, enrolled during active disease.

The CDR3 spells CASSLTGRIPNEKLFF. CDR3 DNA: TGTGCCAGCAGCTTAACGGGCCGGATTCCTAATGAAAAACTGTTTTTT. The chain employs TRBV7-3 and TRBJ1-4; D remains ambiguous. CDR1 is SGHTA, CDR2 FQGTGA, per germline. V lost 0 bases, J lost 3 bases, and 11 bases lay in between. CDR3 length: 16 amino acids.